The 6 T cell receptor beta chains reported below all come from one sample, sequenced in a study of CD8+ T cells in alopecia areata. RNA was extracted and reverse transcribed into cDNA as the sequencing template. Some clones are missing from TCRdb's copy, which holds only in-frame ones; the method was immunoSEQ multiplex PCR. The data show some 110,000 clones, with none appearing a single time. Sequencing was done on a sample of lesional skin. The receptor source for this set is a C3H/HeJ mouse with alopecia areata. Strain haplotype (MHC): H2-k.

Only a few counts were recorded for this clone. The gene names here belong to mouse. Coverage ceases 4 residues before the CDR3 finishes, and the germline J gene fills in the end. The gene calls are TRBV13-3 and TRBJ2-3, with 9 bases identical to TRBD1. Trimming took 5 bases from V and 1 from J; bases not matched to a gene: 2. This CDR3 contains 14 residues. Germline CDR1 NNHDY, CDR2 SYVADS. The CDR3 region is CASRRDRGAETLYF. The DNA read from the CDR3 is TGTGCCAGCAGGCGGGACAGGGGTGCAGAA.

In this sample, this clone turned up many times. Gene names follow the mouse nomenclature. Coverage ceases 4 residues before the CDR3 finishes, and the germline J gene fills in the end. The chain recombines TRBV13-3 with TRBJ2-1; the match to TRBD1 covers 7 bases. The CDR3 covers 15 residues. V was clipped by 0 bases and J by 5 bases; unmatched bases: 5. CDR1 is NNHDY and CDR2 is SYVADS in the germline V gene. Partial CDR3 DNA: TGTGCCAGCAGTGATGCAGAGCAGGGGGATGCT. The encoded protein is CASSDAEQGDA. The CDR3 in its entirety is CASSDAEQGDAEQFF.

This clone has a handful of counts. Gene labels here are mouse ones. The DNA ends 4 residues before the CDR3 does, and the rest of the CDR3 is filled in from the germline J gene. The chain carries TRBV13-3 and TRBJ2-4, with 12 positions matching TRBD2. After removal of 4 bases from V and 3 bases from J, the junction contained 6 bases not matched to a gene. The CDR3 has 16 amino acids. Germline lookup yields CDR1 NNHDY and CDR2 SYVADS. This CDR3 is CASSWDWGEEQNTLYF. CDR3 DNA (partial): TGTGCCAGCAGTTGGGACTGGGGGGAAGAGCAAAAC.

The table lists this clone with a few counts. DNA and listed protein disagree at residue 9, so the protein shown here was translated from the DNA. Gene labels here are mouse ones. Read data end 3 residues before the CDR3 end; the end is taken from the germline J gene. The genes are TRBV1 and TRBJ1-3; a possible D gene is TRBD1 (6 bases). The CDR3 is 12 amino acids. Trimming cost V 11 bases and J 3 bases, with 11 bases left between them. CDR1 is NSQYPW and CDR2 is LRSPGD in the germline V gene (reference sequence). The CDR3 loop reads CTGQGFGNTLYF. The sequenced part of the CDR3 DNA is TGCACCGGGCAGGGGTTTGGAAATACG. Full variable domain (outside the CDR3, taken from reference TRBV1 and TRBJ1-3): VTLLEQNPRWRLVPRGQAVNLRCILKNSQYPWMSWYQQDLQKQLQWLFTLRSPGDKEVKSLPGADYLATRVTDTELRLQVANMSQGRTLYCTGQGFGNTLYFGEGSRLIVV.

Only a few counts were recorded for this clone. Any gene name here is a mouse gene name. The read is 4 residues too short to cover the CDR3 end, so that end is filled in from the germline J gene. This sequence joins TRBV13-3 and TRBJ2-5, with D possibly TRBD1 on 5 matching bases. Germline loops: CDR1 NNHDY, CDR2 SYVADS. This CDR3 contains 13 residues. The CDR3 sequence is CASSDGQGDTQYF. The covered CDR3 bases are TGTGCCAGCAGTGACGGCCAGGGTGAC.

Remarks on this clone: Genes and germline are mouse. The sequenced CDR3 bases are TGTGCCAGCAGTGACAGGGCACCA. This encodes CASSDRAP. The complete CDR3 protein is CASSDRAPEVFF. The chain couples TRBV13-1 to TRBJ1-1; D is possibly TRBD1 (5 bases). The missing CDR3 end, 4 residues past where the read stops, is filled in from the germline J gene. The CDR3 covers 12 residues. The germline CDR1 and CDR2 sequences are NSHNY and SYGAGN.